This entry lists 24 T cell receptor beta chains sequenced from one sample in a study of cytomegalovirus exposure and HLA in healthy donors. 60 Vbeta and 13 Jbeta primers were used in PCR. Here immunoSEQ multiplex PCR was the method, and the copy in TCRdb shows in-frame clones only, minus some. Of approximately 150,000 clones listed, 76% are singletons. The sample was PBMCs. The receptors derive from a woman aged 40-49 years in good health and CMV-seronegative.

The gene calls are TRBV6-1 and TRBJ2-1, with 11 positions matching TRBD2. Per the germline V gene, CDR1 is MNHNS and CDR2 is SASEGT. This CDR3 comprises 15 residues. With 6 bases clipped from V and 6 bases from J, the junction kept 7 bases outside the gene matches. DNA for the CDR3: TGTGCCAGCAGAGCCGGGACTAGCGGATTCAATGAGCAGTTCTTC. Translated, it gives CASRAGTSGFNEQFF.

DNA for the CDR3: TGTGCCAGCAGCGGGGGACGGATAATGAACACTGAAGCTTTCTTT. Its protein product is CASSGGRIMNTEAFF. The V gene is TRBV2, the J gene TRBJ1-1; D is perhaps TRBD1 (5 bases). Deletions cut 6 bases from V and 0 bases from J, with 14 bases between. Germline CDR1 SNHLY, CDR2 FYNNEI. The CDR3 runs to 15 residues.

CDR3 sequence: CASSLGDGPYGYTF. The DNA of the CDR3 is TGCGCCAGCAGCTTGGGCGATGGGCCATATGGCTACACCTTC. The V call is TRBV5-1, the J call TRBJ1-2; unclear D gene. The V gene lost 0 bases and the J gene lost 5 bases, with 11 bases spanning the gap. The CDR3 consists of 14 residues. Germline lookup yields CDR1 SGHRS and CDR2 YFSETQ.

J is TRBJ1-1 and V is TRBV6-5, with 10 bases matching TRBD1. The CDR3 sequence is 14 residues long. Germline-derived CDR1 and CDR2 are MNHEY and SVGAGI. After removal of 6 bases from V and 1 base from J, the junction contained 2 bases not matched to a gene. The chain's CDR3 is CASRGQGSNTEAFF. CDR3 coding DNA: TGTGCCAGCAGGGGACAGGGGTCGAACACTGAAGCTTTCTTT.

This clone was counted a few times. The J gene is TRBJ1-6, the V gene TRBV5-1, with 10 bases fitting TRBD1. The junction had 5 bases not matched to a gene; V was cut back by 0 bases and J by 14 bases. This CDR3 spans 14 amino acids. Germline V gene data show CDR1 as SGHRS and CDR2 as YFSETQ. The CDR3 sequence: CASSLDGTGATLHF. CDR3 coding DNA: TGCGCCAGCAGCTTGGACGGGACAGGGGCCACCCTCCACTTT. Drawing the rest from reference TRBV5-1 and TRBJ1-6, the complete variable domain is KAGVTQTPRYLIKTRGQQVTLSCSPISGHRSVSWYQQTPGQGLQFLFEYFSETQRNKGNFPGRFSGRQFSNSRSEMNVSTLELGDSALYLCASSLDGTGATLHFGNGTRLTVT.

The chain joins TRBV5-1 to TRBJ1-2; D not resolved. V was clipped by 7 bases and J by 10 bases, with 23 bases between them. CDR1 and CDR2 (germline): SGHRS, YFSETQ. CDR3 length equals 14 residues. The CDR3 coding sequence is TGCGCCAGCTGCGGGGAATCCAGCTCTATGGACTACACCTTC. Translated: CASCGESSSMDYTF. Full variable domain (rest looked up from reference TRBV5-1 and TRBJ1-2): KAGVTQTPRYLIKTRGQQVTLSCSPISGHRSVSWYQQTPGQGLQFLFEYFSETQRNKGNFPGRFSGRQFSNSRSEMNVSTLELGDSALYLCASCGESSSMDYTFGSGTRLTVV.

V gene TRBV6-5 combines with J gene TRBJ2-7; 8 bases align to TRBD1. CDR3 length equals 15 residues. CDR1 and CDR2 (germline): MNHEY, SVGAGI. V shed 3 bases, J shed 7 bases, and the junction held 11 bases outside the gene matches. DNA of the CDR3: TGTGCCAGCAGTTATTTCCAGGGGGCGACGGGTGAGCAGTACTTC. Amino acid sequence: CASSYFQGATGEQYF.

This sequence joins TRBV7-9 and TRBJ1-2; D ambiguous. V shed 6 bases and J shed 6 bases, with 14 bases lying between them. CDR1 is SEHNR and CDR2 is FQNEAQ in the germline V gene (reference sequence). The CDR3 spans 13 residues. The CDR3 bases are TGTGCCAGCAGGCTGGGGAGTGGAAATGGCTACACCTTC. It encodes CASRLGSGNGYTF.

The rearrangement joins TRBV18 to TRBJ1-2, with a possible D match to TRBD1 (6 bases). The CDR3 extends over 16 amino acids. Trimming pared 1 base from V and 3 bases from J, leaving 15 bases between. Germline-derived CDR1 and CDR2 are KGHSH and LQKENI. The CDR3 DNA reads as TGTGCCAGCTCACCACAACAGGGAGAGGAGGACTATGGCTACACCTTC. Translation: CASSPQQGEEDYGYTF.

This chain connects TRBV5-1 to TRBJ1-2, with TRBD1 matching over 8 bases. With 7 bases clipped from V and 0 bases from J, the junction kept 2 bases outside the gene matches. The germline gives CDR1 SGHRS, CDR2 YFSETQ. The CDR3 is made up of 13 amino acids. The DNA of the CDR3 is TGCGCCAGCTGGACAGGGTCTAACTATGGCTACACCTTC. As protein: CASWTGSNYGYTF.

This clone appeared a few times. The chain carries TRBV6-6 and TRBJ1-1; TRBD1 agrees at 7 bases. CDR1 and CDR2 from the germline V gene are MNHNY and SVGAGI (reference sequence). V lost 5 bases and J lost 2; bases outside the gene matches: 5. The CDR3 is 14 residues long. The DNA of the CDR3 is TGTGCCAGCAGTAAGGGACAGTTCAACACTGAAGCTTTCTTT. It encodes CASSKGQFNTEAFF.

The sample holds a few counts of this clone. The V and J genes are TRBV10-2 and TRBJ1-3, with D unclear. Germline lookup yields CDR1 WSHSY and CDR2 SAAADI. V was cut by 6 bases and J by 0 bases, with 9 bases left in between. This CDR3 has 14 residues. The CDR3 spells CASSAQASGNTIYF. The CDR3 DNA follows: TGCGCCAGCAGCGCGCAGGCCTCTGGAAACACCATATATTTT.

This chain connects TRBV27 to TRBJ1-1, with a possible D match to TRBD1 (5 bases). V lost 2 bases to trimming and J lost 3 bases, with 7 bases between them. The V gene's germline CDR1 is MNHEY and CDR2 SMNVEV (reference sequence). The CDR3 extends over 13 amino acids. CDR3 sequence: CASSLGGDTEAFF. CDR3 DNA: TGTGCCAGCAGTTTAGGAGGGGACACTGAAGCTTTCTTT.

This clone was seen only a few times. The chain combines TRBV11-2 with TRBJ2-7, with TRBD1 matching 10 bases. The CDR3 loop spans 15 amino acids. Germline-derived CDR1 and CDR2 are SGHAT and FQNNGV. V was clipped by 0 bases and J by 4 bases; unmatched bases: 3. The CDR3 DNA is TGTGCCAGCAGCTTAGATAAGGGACAGGGGTACGAGCAGTACTTC. Amino acid sequence: CASSLDKGQGYEQYF. The variable domain in full, with the rest retrieved from reference TRBV11-2 and TRBJ2-7, is EAGVAQSPRYKIIEKRQSVAFWCNPISGHATLYWYQQILGQGPKLLIQFQNNGVVDDSQLPKDRFSAERLKGVDSTLKIQPAKLEDSAVYLCASSLDKGQGYEQYFGPGTRLTVT.

This chain links TRBV5-1 with TRBJ2-5, with 8 bases fitting TRBD1. This CDR3 comprises 13 residues. Trimming took 3 bases from V and 5 from J; bases not matched to a gene: 3. The germline V gene encodes CDR1 SGHRS and CDR2 YFSETQ. This CDR3 reads CASSSRQGETQYF. DNA for the CDR3: TGCGCCAGCAGCTCACGACAGGGGGAGACCCAGTACTTC.

The chain carries TRBV5-6 and TRBJ2-3; 8 nucleotides agree with TRBD2. Germline CDR1 reads SGHDT; CDR2 reads YYEEEE. The CDR3 contains 14 residues. Trimming removed 4 bases from V and 1 base from J; junction bases left unmatched: 2. DNA of the CDR3: TGTGCCAGCAGCCTGGGACTAGGCACAGATACGCAGTATTTT. Residues: CASSLGLGTDTQYF.

The chain recombines TRBV2 with TRBJ1-5; D may be TRBD1 (5 bases). This CDR3 is built from 14 residues. The germline V gene has CDR1 SNHLY and CDR2 FYNNEI. V was pared by 0 bases and J by 16 bases, with 19 bases between. The DNA for the CDR3 is TGTGCCAGCAGTGAAGCGGGGGGTAGGAACCTGGATCATTTT. It yields the protein CASSEAGGRNLDHF.

This clone was recorded a few times. V gene TRBV10-3 combines with J gene TRBJ2-7, with 8 bases that match TRBD1. Germline CDR1 ENHRY, CDR2 SYGVKD. The CDR3 contains 14 residues. V lost 2 bases, J lost 6 bases, and 6 bases stayed unmatched. The CDR3 bases are TGTGCCATCAGTGAGGGACAGGGAGGTGGCGAGCAGTACTTC. Protein: CAISEGQGGGEQYF.

This clone was detected only a few times. V usage is TRBV19 and J usage is TRBJ2-4, with 11 bases aligning to TRBD2. The CDR3 is 15 residues long. With V trimmed by 5 bases and J by 6 bases, 6 bases remained unmatched. CDR1 is LNHDA and CDR2 is SQIVND in the germline V gene (reference sequence). The CDR3 region is CASSQLGTSGNIQYF. CDR3 DNA: TGTGCCAGTAGTCAACTTGGGACTAGCGGAAACATTCAGTACTTC. Using reference TRBV19 and TRBJ2-4 for the parts outside the CDR3, the full variable domain is DGGITQSPKYLFRKEGQNVTLSCEQNLNHDAMYWYRQDPGQGLRLIYYSQIVNDFQKGDIAEGYSVSREKKESFPLTVTSAQKNPTAFYLCASSQLGTSGNIQYFGAGTRLSVL.

The rearrangement uses TRBV7-9 and TRBJ2-5; D is possibly TRBD1 (5 bases). The CDR3 loop spans 15 amino acids. Germline assignment: CDR1 SEHNR and CDR2 FQNEAQ (reference sequence). The V gene lost 5 bases and the J gene lost 9 bases, with 22 bases spanning the gap. In nucleotides, the CDR3 is TGTGCCAGCAGCCCCCCCCTTGACCCACAAGGGGCCCAGTACTTC. Its translation is CASSPPLDPQGAQYF.

This clone was seen just once. The rearrangement uses TRBV9 and TRBJ1-3, with D tentatively TRBD1 (6 bases). CDR1 and CDR2 (germline): SGDLS, YYNGEE. This CDR3 has 15 residues. V dropped 3 bases and J dropped 0 bases, with 10 bases sitting between them. CDR3: CASSATGRSGNTIYF. DNA for the CDR3: TGTGCCAGCAGCGCGACAGGCCGCTCTGGAAACACCATATATTTT.

The chain carries TRBV5-1 and TRBJ2-1; 10 bases align to TRBD1. The CDR3 contains 15 residues. The germline V gene encodes CDR1 SGHRS and CDR2 YFSETQ. The V and J ends lost 0 bases and 7 bases, in that order; junction bases with no gene match: 4. The CDR3 here is CASSLGQGAGNEQFF. The CDR3 DNA follows: TGCGCCAGCAGCTTGGGACAGGGGGCCGGTAATGAGCAGTTCTTC. The full variable domain, with the rest looked up from reference TRBV5-1 and TRBJ2-1, is KAGVTQTPRYLIKTRGQQVTLSCSPISGHRSVSWYQQTPGQGLQFLFEYFSETQRNKGNFPGRFSGRQFSNSRSEMNVSTLELGDSALYLCASSLGQGAGNEQFFGPGTRLTVL.

The genes are TRBV19 and TRBJ2-1, with 7 bases fitting TRBD1. The CDR3 has 16 amino acids. Germline V gives CDR1 LNHDA, CDR2 SQIVND (reference sequence). With 3 bases clipped from V and 6 bases from J, the junction kept 11 bases outside the gene matches. The CDR3 is CASSIGDREFLNEQFF. CDR3 nucleotide sequence: TGTGCCAGTAGTATCGGCGACAGGGAATTCCTCAATGAGCAGTTCTTC. The complete variable domain, with remaining parts taken from reference TRBV19 and TRBJ2-1, reads DGGITQSPKYLFRKEGQNVTLSCEQNLNHDAMYWYRQDPGQGLRLIYYSQIVNDFQKGDIAEGYSVSREKKESFPLTVTSAQKNPTAFYLCASSIGDREFLNEQFFGPGTRLTVL.

The chain has TRBV7-2 and TRBJ2-1; 10 bases map to TRBD2. The CDR3 spans 15 residues. Losses at the gene ends were 3 bases for V and 7 bases for J; bases not matched to a gene: 6. Per germline, CDR1 SGHTA and CDR2 FQGNSA. The CDR3: CASSFTSGTKNEQFF. In DNA form, the CDR3 reads TGTGCCAGCAGCTTTACTAGCGGGACCAAGAATGAGCAGTTCTTC.